A single sample gave rise to the 32 T cell receptor beta chains below, sequenced in a study of T-cell memory formation after mild COVID-19 (TCRdb year 2021). The protocol used for the library was 5' RACE. Data came from an Illumina NovaSeq 6000. The public sequencing data were trimmed at Q25 with fastp and processed into clonotypes with MiXCR by TCRdb, which kept only in-frame beta chains. For every CDR3 protein sequence, its rows merge into one entry that carries the most common genes and DNA. The sample table contains around 160,000 distinct CDR3 sequences; only one count was recorded for around a tenth of them. The ten largest account for roughly 3.8% of the sample. Sequencing was done on a sample of PBMCs or a T cell subset sorted from them (not recorded which). The receptors stem from a man younger than 35 who had mild COVID-19 (a few samples of this study predate the infection). The sample titles of this study are shuffled in the database, so cell type and time point are left out; the donor was told from shared clones.

This rearrangement joins TRBV6-5 to TRBJ1-1, with 7 nucleotides matching TRBD1. J gave up 10 bases and V 2 bases, and 7 bases lay outside the gene matches. CDR3 length: 13 residues. The germline V gene encodes CDR1 MNHEY and CDR2 SVGAGI. This chain's CDR3 is CASSYPGTEGAFF. CDR3 DNA sequence: TGTGCCAGCAGTTACCCCGGGACAGAAGGAGCTTTCTTT.

This clonotype showed up just a few times. CDR3 coding DNA: TGTGCCAGCAATGACAGGGGGGAGACCCAGTACTTC. Its translation: CASNDRGETQYF. The chain has TRBV2 and TRBJ2-5, with TRBD1 matching 9 bases. This CDR3 is built from 12 residues. The germline gives CDR1 SNHLY, CDR2 FYNNEI. V was clipped by 7 bases and J by 5 bases; unmatched bases: 2.

The chain uses TRBV5-1 and TRBJ2-5; D may be TRBD1 or TRBD2 (5 bases each). With 4 bases removed from V and 4 bases from J, the gap between germline ends came to 14 bases. This CDR3 contains 14 residues. Germline lookup yields CDR1 SGHRS and CDR2 YFSETQ. CDR3 loop: CASSAGTPAETQYF. The CDR3 coding sequence is TGCGCCAGCAGCGCCGGGACCCCTGCAGAGACCCAGTACTTC.

V and J are TRBV4-3 and TRBJ2-7; TRBD1 matches at 8 bases. The CDR3 extends over 16 amino acids. Germline assignment: CDR1 LGHNA and CDR2 YSLEER. Germline trimming cut 1 base from V and 4 bases from J; bases unmatched to any gene: 9. The CDR3 is CASSQGVAQGVYEQYF. DNA for the CDR3: TGCGCCAGCAGCCAAGGTGTTGCACAGGGGGTTTACGAGCAGTACTTC.

This clonotype was counted many times. The CDR3: CASSLIGTDTQYF. In nucleotides, the CDR3 is TGTGCCAGCAGTTTAATTGGCACAGATACGCAGTATTTT. This chain uses TRBV28 with TRBJ2-3; D unclear. This CDR3 is 13 amino acids long. V was clipped by 2 bases and J by 1 base, with 4 bases between them. The germline CDR1 and CDR2 sequences are MDHEN and SYDVKM.

The rearrangement uses TRBV6-5 and TRBJ1-5; 8 positions match TRBD1. The germline V gene has CDR1 MNHEY and CDR2 SVGAGI. V lost 5 bases, J lost 6 bases, and 6 bases stayed unmatched. This CDR3 has 14 residues. The CDR3 coding sequence is TGTGCCAGCAGTCGACAGGGGTTCGGTCAGCCCCAGCATTTT. This sequence encodes CASSRQGFGQPQHF.

The V gene is TRBV20-1, the J gene TRBJ1-2; TRBD1 matches 7 bases. There are 14 residues in the CDR3. Germline values: CDR1 DFQATT, CDR2 SNEGSKA (reference sequence). With V trimmed by 2 bases and J by 3 bases, 6 bases remained unmatched. CDR3 in DNA: TGCAGTGCTAGATCTCGACAGGGCTACTATGGCTACACCTTC. Its protein product is CSARSRQGYYGYTF.

This clonotype turned up a few times. The rearrangement uses TRBV4-3 and TRBJ1-2; D possibly corresponds to TRBD1 (6 bases). The V end was cut by 0 bases, the J end by 4 bases, with 12 bases between. The CDR3 runs to 15 residues. CDR1 LGHNA and CDR2 YSLEER come from the germline V gene. CDR3 nucleotides: TGCGCCAGCAGCCAAGAGCCAGAGGGGGTCTATGGCTACACCTTC. Its protein is CASSQEPEGVYGYTF.

The table lists this clonotype with a few counts. This rearrangement joins TRBV5-1 to TRBJ2-1; 13 nucleotides agree with TRBD2. After removal of 4 bases from V and 5 bases from J, the junction contained 3 bases not matched to a gene. Germline loops: CDR1 SGHRS, CDR2 YFSETQ. CDR3 length equals 15 residues. Here the CDR3 reads CASSRGLAGHNEQFF. The DNA for the CDR3 is TGCGCCAGCAGCAGGGGACTAGCGGGGCACAATGAGCAGTTCTTC.

This clonotype was counted only a few times. This sequence joins TRBV29-1 and TRBJ2-2; TRBD2 might be the D (6 bases). The germline V gene has CDR1 SQVTM and CDR2 ANQGSEA. Trimming removed 4 bases from V and 5 bases from J, with 14 bases in between. CDR3 size: 14 residues. This CDR3 is CSVVGQGGTGELFF. As DNA, the CDR3 is TGCAGCGTTGTCGGGCAGGGAGGAACCGGGGAGCTGTTTTTT.

This clonotype was picked up many times. The V call is TRBV29-1, the J call TRBJ1-5; TRBD1 matches at 10 bases. Trimming removed 6 bases from V and 5 bases from J; junction bases left unmatched: 7. Germline-derived CDR1 and CDR2 are SQVTM and ANQGSEA. CDR3 length: 14 residues. Here the CDR3 reads CSVADRGRDQPQHF. The CDR3 nucleotides read TGCAGCGTCGCCGACAGGGGGCGGGATCAGCCCCAGCATTTT.

The sample holds a few counts of this clonotype. The chain links TRBV6-1 to TRBJ2-1, with D possibly being TRBD1 (6 bases). V lost 2 bases and J lost 6, with 14 bases in between. This CDR3 comprises 15 residues. CDR1 MNHNS and CDR2 SASEGT come from the germline V gene. CDR3 bases: TGTGCCAGCAGTGAATTTTATGCAGGGGCCAATGAGCAGTTCTTC. Translated, it gives CASSEFYAGANEQFF.

The CDR3 sequence is CASSQGTGGRVDTQYF. CDR3 sequence (DNA): TGTGCCAGCAGCCAAGGGACGGGGGGCCGCGTAGATACGCAGTATTTT. J is TRBJ2-3 and V is TRBV3-1, with D possibly TRBD2 on 7 matching bases. The CDR3 sequence is 16 residues long. The ends were cut back, 1 base at V and 5 bases at J, with 16 bases in the middle. CDR1 and CDR2 from the germline V gene are LGHDT and YNNKEL (reference sequence).

The rearrangement uses TRBV6-2 or TRBV6-3 and TRBJ2-4; unclear D gene. This CDR3 has 14 residues. CDR1 is MNHEY and CDR2 is SVGEGT in the germline V gene. V lost 2 bases to trimming and J lost 7 bases, with 12 bases between them. CDR3 sequence reads: CASSYSGYQNIQYF. Here the CDR3 DNA reads TGTGCCAGCAGTTACAGTGGGTACCAGAACATTCAGTACTTC.

This clonotype was counted at least ten times. The chain combines TRBV28 with TRBJ2-7, with D possibly TRBD2 on 6 matching bases. Germline V lookup: CDR1 MDHEN, CDR2 SYDVKM. Trimming removed 6 bases at V and 2 bases at J, with 11 bases between. The CDR3 extends over 13 amino acids. This CDR3 is CASRPGVAYEQYF. CDR3 coding DNA: TGTGCCAGCAGACCGGGGGTGGCCTACGAGCAGTACTTC.

This clonotype has ten or more counts. The chain combines TRBV5-6 with TRBJ2-5; D gene uncertain. V lost 0 bases, J lost 4 bases, and 7 bases lay in between. The CDR3 totals 13 residues. Germline V CDR1 and CDR2: SGHDT, YYEEEE. The DNA for the CDR3 is TGTGCCAGCAGCTTGGAACAGTCAGAGACCCAGTACTTC. Translation gives CASSLEQSETQYF. The full variable domain, with the rest looked up from reference TRBV5-6 and TRBJ2-5, is DAGVTQSPTHLIKTRGQQVTLRCSPKSGHDTVSWYQQALGQGPQFIFQYYEEEERQRGNFPDRFSGHQFPNYSSELNVNALLLGDSALYLCASSLEQSETQYFGPGTRLLVL.

This clonotype was seen repeatedly, ten times or more. V and J are TRBV5-1 and TRBJ2-3; TRBD2 matches 8 bases. V was clipped by 0 bases and J by 2 bases; unmatched bases: 11. The germline V gene encodes CDR1 SGHRS and CDR2 YFSETQ. This CDR3 comprises 18 residues. The CDR3 bases are TGCGCCAGCAGCTTGGCCGGGGGAGCGGGGGTTACCACAGATACGCAGTATTTT. The encoded protein is CASSLAGGAGVTTDTQYF.

The V call is TRBV5-1, the J call TRBJ1-5, with 7 bases lining up with TRBD1. This CDR3 region has 18 residues. Losses at the gene ends were 0 bases for V and 2 bases for J; bases not matched to a gene: 11. The germline CDR1 and CDR2 sequences are SGHRS and YFSETQ. The DNA for the CDR3 is TGCGCCAGCAGCTTGGGGGACAGCTCCTTGTTTGGCAATCAGCCCCAGCATTTT. Translated: CASSLGDSSLFGNQPQHF.

This chain joins TRBV9 and TRBJ2-3, with D unclear. The ends were cut back, 0 bases at V and 7 bases at J, with 9 bases in the middle. Germline V CDR1 and CDR2: SGDLS, YYNGEE. This CDR3 comprises 13 residues. The CDR3 DNA is TGTGCCAGCAGCGTAGCTTCCAGTAATACGCAGTATTTT. Translation gives CASSVASSNTQYF.

This clonotype was recorded a few times. CDR3 residues: CASSFANEKLFF. CDR3 nucleotide sequence: TGTGCCAGCAGCTTTGCTAATGAAAAACTGTTTTTT. This chain uses TRBV7-2 with TRBJ1-4; D not resolved. V lost 3 bases, J lost 3 bases, and 2 bases lay in between. Germline CDR1 and CDR2: SGHTA and FQGNSA. The CDR3 has 12 amino acids.

This clonotype was detected only a few times. The rearrangement joins TRBV7-6 to TRBJ2-7; D is unclear. CDR1 SGHVS and CDR2 FNYEAQ come from the germline V gene. The V end lost 5 bases, the J end lost 0 bases, and 8 bases lay between the germline ends. The CDR3 extends over 13 amino acids. The CDR3 DNA reads TGTGCCAGCAGCCAGGCTCACTCCTACGAGCAGTACTTC. Its translation is CASSQAHSYEQYF. Variable domain in full (rest from reference TRBV7-6 and TRBJ2-7): GAGVSQSPRYKVTKRGQDVALRCDPISGHVSLYWYRQALGQGPEFLTYFNYEAQQDKSGLPNDRFSAERPEGSISTLTIQRTEQRDSAMYRCASSQAHSYEQYFGPGTRLTVT.

CDR3 sequence reads: CASSRLQGADTQYF. CDR3 in DNA: TGTGCCAGCAGCAGACTACAGGGGGCAGATACGCAGTATTTT. The chain uses TRBV7-2 and TRBJ2-3; TRBD1 aligns across 8 bases. Germline assignment: CDR1 SGHTA and CDR2 FQGNSA. V lost 5 bases and J lost 4; bases outside the gene matches: 5. CDR3 length: 14 residues.

The genes are TRBV6-5 and TRBJ1-2, with no clear D. This CDR3 has 13 amino acids. V shed 7 bases and J shed 1 base, with 10 bases lying between them. Germline V CDR1 and CDR2: MNHEY, SVGAGI. In DNA, the CDR3 is TGTGCCAGCACCACTAACATTAACTATGGCTACACCTTC. Its protein product is CASTTNINYGYTF.

The table lists this clonotype with a few counts. This chain joins TRBV9 and TRBJ2-3; 9 bases line up with TRBD2. Trimming removed 2 bases from V and 4 bases from J; junction bases left unmatched: 2. Germline-derived CDR1 and CDR2 are SGDLS and YYNGEE. The CDR3 is 14 amino acids. The CDR3 DNA is TGTGCCAGCAGCGTGGGACTAGCATCAGATACGCAGTATTTT. This codes for CASSVGLASDTQYF.

This clonotype was counted a few times. V is TRBV7-2 and J is TRBJ2-3, with 11 bases identical to TRBD1. CDR1 is SGHTA, CDR2 FQGNSA, per germline. The CDR3 covers 14 residues. With V trimmed by 5 bases and J by 7 bases, 5 bases remained unmatched. The CDR3: CASSRDRGENTQYF. The CDR3 coding sequence is TGTGCCAGCAGCCGGGACAGGGGGGAAAATACGCAGTATTTT.

This clonotype was counted only a few times. The genes are TRBV7-2 and TRBJ1-5; D perhaps matches TRBD1 (5 bases). V was clipped by 5 bases and J by 6 bases, with 20 bases between them. Germline-derived CDR1 and CDR2 are SGHTA and FQGNSA. The CDR3 loop spans 16 amino acids. The CDR3 sequence is CASSAGRGIGSQPQHF. The DNA of the CDR3 is TGTGCCAGCAGCGCCGGCCGGGGCATTGGTAGTCAGCCCCAGCATTTT.

V gene TRBV20-1 combines with J gene TRBJ1-5; D gene uncertain. Germline CDR1 and CDR2: DFQATT and SNEGSKA (reference sequence). The length of the CDR3 is 14 residues. The V gene lost 5 bases and the J gene lost 5 bases, with 16 bases spanning the gap. CDR3 protein: CSAPISAEDQPQHF. Here the CDR3 DNA reads TGCAGTGCTCCGATCTCCGCCGAAGATCAGCCCCAGCATTTT.

This clonotype was counted between two and nine times. This chain connects TRBV6-5 to TRBJ1-1; TRBD1 agrees at 9 bases. V was pared by 0 bases and J by 6 bases, with 5 bases of the junction left unmatched. This CDR3 has 15 residues. Germline lookup yields CDR1 MNHEY and CDR2 SVGAGI. CDR3 amino acids: CASSYSGQGLSEAFF. CDR3 nucleotides: TGTGCCAGCAGTTACTCGGGACAGGGCCTCTCTGAAGCTTTCTTT.

The J gene is TRBJ1-2, the V gene TRBV29-1, with 7 nucleotides matching TRBD1. From germline, CDR1 is SQVTM and CDR2 ANQGSEA. V gave up 7 bases and J gave up 6 bases; unmatched junction bases: 5. The length of the CDR3 is 11 residues. The CDR3, as DNA: TGCAGCGCCAAGGACAGGAATGGCTACACCTTC. This gives the protein CSAKDRNGYTF. The whole variable domain, filled in from reference TRBV29-1 and TRBJ1-2, reads SAVISQKPSRDICQRGTSLTIQCQVDSQVTMMFWYRQQPGQSLTLIATANQGSEATYESGFVIDKFPISRPNLTFSTLTVSNMSPEDSSIYLCSAKDRNGYTFGSGTRLTVV.

The rearrangement joins TRBV9 to TRBJ2-6, with D unresolved. From germline, CDR1 is SGDLS and CDR2 YYNGEE. V was cut by 4 bases and J by 0 bases, with 11 bases left in between. This CDR3 is built from 16 residues. The CDR3 protein is CASSLTPSSGANVLTF. Here the CDR3 DNA reads TGTGCCAGCAGCCTAACACCGTCCTCTGGGGCCAACGTCCTGACTTTC.

The V call is TRBV10-3, the J call TRBJ2-7; the match to TRBD1 covers 8 bases. J lost 6 bases, V lost 2 bases, and 9 bases had no gene match. The germline CDR1 and CDR2 sequences are ENHRY and SYGVKD. There are 15 residues in the CDR3. The CDR3 sequence: CAISEQRGQGVEQYF. DNA of the CDR3: TGTGCCATCAGTGAGCAAAGAGGACAGGGAGTCGAGCAGTACTTC.

The rearrangement joins TRBV2 to TRBJ1-5; D possibly corresponds to TRBD1 (6 bases). Trimming removed 0 bases from V and 2 bases from J, with 8 bases in between. The V gene's germline CDR1 is SNHLY and CDR2 FYNNEI. This CDR3 has 15 residues. In DNA, the CDR3 is TGTGCCAGCAGTGAAGCCCGACAGGGCAATCAGCCCCAGCATTTT. Translated, it gives CASSEARQGNQPQHF.